The clone carrying this T cell receptor beta chain was counted between two and nine times. What it recognizes is unknown. The V and J ends lost 2 bases and 10 bases respectively, with 17 bases between them. The CDR3 spans 13 residues. Germline V gene lookup returns CDR1 GTSNPN and CDR2 SVGIG (reference sequence). The data are from a study of OX40 agonist ivuxolimab in advanced cancers. Study-level background: People in dose escalation had one of these cancers: hepatocellular carcinoma, melanoma, renal cell or head and neck cancer.

Whole-study findings and limits: Dosing at 0.1 to 3.0 mg/kg was accompanied by clonal expansion of CD4+ and CD8+ blood T cells by week 6. More expanded clones were found, on average, in CD8+ than in CD4+ T cells.

The protocol was immunoSEQ multiplex PCR, while the TCRdb copy is restricted to in-frame clones and leaves out a portion. The table includes some 130,000 clones, 85% to 90% detected once. The TCR originated in an adult with an advanced solid tumor such as melanoma, head and neck, liver or kidney cancer. The material sequenced was CD4+ or CD8+ T cells sorted from blood, taken in a trial of the OX40 agonist ivuxolimab. V usage is TRBV30 and J usage is TRBJ1-2; D might be TRBD1 (5 bases). The CDR3 nucleotides read TGTGCCTGGAGTTTGGGGCCCGGGAGCACCTACACCTTC. As protein: CAWSLGPGSTYTF.